This T cell receptor (beta chain) was recorded in a study of CD8+CD57+ T cells in acquired aplastic anemia. About the research overall: Sorted CD4+ and CD8+ cell DNA averaged about 3 ug. The study's findings and limits: Researchers report that fewer than 30 CD8+ CDR3 sequences appeared in both patients and controls. A significant difference in CD8+ Simpson's diversity between patients and controls was not found.

In the case of this clonotype: No antigen is known for it.

Trimming removed 7 bases at V and 0 bases at J, with 5 bases between. CDR3 size: 12 residues. The V gene's germline CDR1 is SGHTA and CDR2 FQGNSA. The TCR beta profiling, which covered VDJ combination and CDR3 sequence, was carried out using genomic DNA as the template. TCRdb reprocessed the reads via MiXCR and lists one record per CDR3 protein. This sample carries approximately 98,000 distinct CDR3 sequences, 51% of them seen once, and the ten largest clones take 25% to 35%. The sequence came from a human donor in good health, serving as a control. V is TRBV7-2 and J is TRBJ2-3; no firm D call. The sample was sorted CD4+, CD8+, or CD8+CD57+ T cells (not recorded which) from PBMCs. In DNA form, the CDR3 reads TGTGCCAGCACCGTGAGCACAGATACGCAGTATTTT. This gives the protein CASTVSTDTQYF.